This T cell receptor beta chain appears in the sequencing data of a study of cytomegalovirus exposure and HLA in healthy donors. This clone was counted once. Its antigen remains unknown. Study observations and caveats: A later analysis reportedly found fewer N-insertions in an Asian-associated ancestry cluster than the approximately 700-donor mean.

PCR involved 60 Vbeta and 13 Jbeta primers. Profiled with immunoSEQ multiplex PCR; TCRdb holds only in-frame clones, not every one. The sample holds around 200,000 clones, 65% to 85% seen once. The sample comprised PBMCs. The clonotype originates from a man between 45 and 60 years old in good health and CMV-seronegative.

The CDR3 DNA is TGTGCCAGTAGTATGGGACCGGGACAGGGCGCCTACGAGCAGTACTTC. It specifies CASSMGPGQGAYEQYF. The rearrangement links TRBV19 to TRBJ2-7; 9 positions agree with TRBD1. Losses at the gene ends were 3 bases for V and 2 bases for J; bases not matched to a gene: 8. The germline V gene has CDR1 LNHDA and CDR2 SQIVND (reference sequence). The CDR3 totals 16 residues.